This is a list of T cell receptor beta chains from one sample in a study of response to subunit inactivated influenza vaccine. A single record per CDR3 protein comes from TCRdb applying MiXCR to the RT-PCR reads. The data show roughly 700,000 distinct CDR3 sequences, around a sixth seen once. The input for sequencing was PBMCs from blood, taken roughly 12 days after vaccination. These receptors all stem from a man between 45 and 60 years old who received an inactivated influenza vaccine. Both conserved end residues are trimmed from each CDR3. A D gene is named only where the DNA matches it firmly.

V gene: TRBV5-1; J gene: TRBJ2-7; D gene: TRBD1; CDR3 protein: ASSPEIGTGYEQY
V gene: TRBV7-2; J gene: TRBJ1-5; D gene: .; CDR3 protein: ASSLGGPTGPQH
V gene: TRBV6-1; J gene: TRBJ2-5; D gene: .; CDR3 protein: ASRFGQNQETQY
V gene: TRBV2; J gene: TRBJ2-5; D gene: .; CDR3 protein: ASKQQETQY
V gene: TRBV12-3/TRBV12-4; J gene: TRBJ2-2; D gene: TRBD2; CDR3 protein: ASSFLREADTGELF
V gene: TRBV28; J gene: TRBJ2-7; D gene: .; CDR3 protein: ASTTGGGNYEQY
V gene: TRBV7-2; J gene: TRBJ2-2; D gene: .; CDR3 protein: ASSFGSGNTGELF
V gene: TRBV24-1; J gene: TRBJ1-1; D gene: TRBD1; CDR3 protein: ATKGQANTEAF
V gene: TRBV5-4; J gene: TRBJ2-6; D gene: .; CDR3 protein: ASRQPGRSSGANVLT
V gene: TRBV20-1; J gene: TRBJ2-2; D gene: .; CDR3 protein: SANPAAGRTGELF
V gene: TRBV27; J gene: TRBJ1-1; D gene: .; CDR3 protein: ASSSQGYDSHTEAF
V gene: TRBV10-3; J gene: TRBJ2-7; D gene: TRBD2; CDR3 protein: AISDPGLAGISSYEQY
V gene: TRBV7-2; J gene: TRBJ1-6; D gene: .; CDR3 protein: ASSFRAGDYNSPLH
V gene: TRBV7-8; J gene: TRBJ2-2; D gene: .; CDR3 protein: ASSLGRIGAGELF
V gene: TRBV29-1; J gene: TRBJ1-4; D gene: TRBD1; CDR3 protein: SVGDRARNEKLF
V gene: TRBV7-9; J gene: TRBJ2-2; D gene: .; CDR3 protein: ASSLPRGGSNTGELF
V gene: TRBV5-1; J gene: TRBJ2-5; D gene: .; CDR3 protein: ASSVLSVPQETQY
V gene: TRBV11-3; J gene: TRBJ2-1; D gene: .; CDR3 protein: ASSLTRKDNEQF
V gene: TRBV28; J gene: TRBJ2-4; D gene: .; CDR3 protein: ASRSSELAKNIQY
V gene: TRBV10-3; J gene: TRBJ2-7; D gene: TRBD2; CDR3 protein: AISDRGRGIYEQY
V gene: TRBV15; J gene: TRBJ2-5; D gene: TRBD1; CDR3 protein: ATSITGGGETQY
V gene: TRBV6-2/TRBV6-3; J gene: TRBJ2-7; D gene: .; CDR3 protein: ASRIYGGSYEQY
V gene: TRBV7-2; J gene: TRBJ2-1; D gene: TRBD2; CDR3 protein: ASSLTSGGVNEQF
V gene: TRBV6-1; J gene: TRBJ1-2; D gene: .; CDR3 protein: ASRPSRGGGGYT
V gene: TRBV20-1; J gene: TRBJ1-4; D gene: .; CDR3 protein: SARRLATNEKLF
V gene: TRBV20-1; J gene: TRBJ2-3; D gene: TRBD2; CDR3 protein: SARHSPPLAGEYTDTQY
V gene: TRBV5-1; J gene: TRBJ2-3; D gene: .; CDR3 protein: ASSYLLWESTDTQY
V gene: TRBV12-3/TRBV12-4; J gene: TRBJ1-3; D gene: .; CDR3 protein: ASSPGRSPRDTIY
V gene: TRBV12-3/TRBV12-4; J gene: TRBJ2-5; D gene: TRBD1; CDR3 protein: ASNGDRSVQETQY